The TCR beta chain under discussion was sequenced for a study of blood T cells in healthy people across ages. The germline V gene encodes CDR1 DFQATT and CDR2 SNEGSKA (reference sequence). The CDR3 covers 16 residues. V shed 6 bases, J shed 0 bases, and the junction held 6 bases outside the gene matches. Alongside a J-beta primer mix, a sample-barcoded 5' primer served in a second PCR lasting about 7 to 11 cycles. TCRdb fed the 5' RACE reads into MiXCR, producing one record per CDR3 protein. The sample lists over 1,500,000 distinct CDR3 sequences; roughly 49% were seen once. This TCR was sampled from a woman in her thirties or forties in good health. The sample comprised blood. This chain uses TRBV20-1 with TRBJ2-1; TRBD2 agrees at 12 bases. CDR3 sequence: CSATGLAGSSYNEQFF. CDR3 in DNA: TGCAGTGCGACCGGACTAGCGGGGTCCTCCTACAATGAGCAGTTCTTC.